The rows below give T cell receptor beta chains drawn from one sample of a study of blood T cell repertoires in COVID-19. Produced via immunoSEQ multiplex PCR; TCRdb's table is partial and in-frame only. The sample shows about 59,000 clones, roughly nine tenths of them seen only once. The sample comprised peripheral blood. The receptor source for this set is a human donor in a cohort sampled during active COVID-19. Both conserved end residues are part of each CDR3. The D gene is left open where the match is weak.

j_call v_call d_call cdr3_aa
TRBJ1-3 TRBV11-2 TRBD1 CASRSTGTGDSGNTIYF
TRBJ2-3 TRBV15 NA CATSRDAIDSTDTQYF
TRBJ1-2 TRBV6-5 NA CASSLQGLSNGYTF
TRBJ2-5 TRBV11-2 TRBD2 CASSFLISGAQETQYF
TRBJ1-3 TRBV3-1/TRBV3-2 NA CASSLRGNTIYF
TRBJ2-5 TRBV4-1 TRBD2 CASSQNSGGQETQYF
TRBJ2-2 TRBV24-1 TRBD1 CATSDPGTGATGELFF
TRBJ1-2 TRBV19 NA CASSWGGYGYTF
TRBJ2-3 TRBV7-2 NA CASSFRRSTDTQYF
TRBJ1-3 TRBV4-1 TRBD1 CASSQDRDRGLGNTIYF
TRBJ2-1 TRBV7-7 NA CASSLGGGRYNEQFF
TRBJ2-7 TRBV19 NA CASSIDPATEYEQYF
TRBJ1-3 TRBV7-8 NA CASSFPMAVTGNTIYF
TRBJ2-2 TRBV27 TRBD1 CASSFISGTGNTGELFF
TRBJ2-1 TRBV7-2 TRBD1 CASSFTGGAYNEQFF
TRBJ2-3 TRBV18 NA CASSPGLGSDRTDTQYF
TRBJ2-2 TRBV5-4 TRBD1 CASRDEGAHNGELFF
TRBJ1-2 TRBV5-1 NA CASSFVGAGGYTF
TRBJ2-2 TRBV11-2 NA CASSPTNTGELFF
TRBJ2-1 TRBV30 TRBD2 CAWSAPRAGGDNEQFF
TRBJ2-1 TRBV4-3 NA CASSQELQQRGSEQFF
TRBJ2-2 TRBV7-2 TRBD1 CASSPRQGPNTGELFF
TRBJ2-7 TRBV7-9 NA CASSPPTGPRYEQYF
TRBJ2-3 TRBV9 NA CASSYRLSSTDTQYF
TRBJ1-2 TRBV19 TRBD1 CASARGPYGYTF
TRBJ1-1 TRBV6-1 NA CASSERKGTEAFF
TRBJ2-3 TRBV7-3 TRBD2 CASSSGLAGTSADTQYF
TRBJ2-3 TRBV5-1 NA CASTEQSSTDTQYF
TRBJ2-7 TRBV15 NA CATSKEGFSYEQYF
TRBJ1-6 TRBV19 NA CASSSRVVTVDNSPLHF
TRBJ2-3 TRBV7-9 NA CATGQPDTQYF
TRBJ2-5 TRBV24-1 TRBD1 CATSVGTEERETQYF
TRBJ2-5 TRBV9 TRBD2 CASTTGLAGGETQYF
TRBJ1-4 TRBV5-1 NA CASSLTNRVVEKLFF
TRBJ2-1 TRBV2 NA CASSTDSYNEQFF
TRBJ2-5 TRBV18 NA CASSPSQETQYF
TRBJ2-1 TRBV5-6 TRBD1 CASIRQGDYNEQFF
TRBJ2-5 TRBV2 NA CASNSAGETQYF
TRBJ2-1 TRBV5-1 TRBD2 CASSSAGGPFYEQFF
TRBJ2-7 TRBV18 TRBD1 CASSPSLGQEFSYEQYF
TRBJ2-2 TRBV3-1/TRBV3-2 NA CASSPPGGPNTGELFF
TRBJ1-4 TRBV5-6 TRBD1 CASSVTGVTNEKLFF
TRBJ1-2 TRBV6-2/TRBV6-3 TRBD1 CASSPDRDTRSYTF
TRBJ1-2 TRBV7-2 NA CASNHGGGAYGYTF
TRBJ1-3 TRBV7-9 TRBD1 CASSLGLGQGPNTIYF
TRBJ1-4 TRBV3-1/TRBV3-2 NA CASSLAAGLGGEKLFF
TRBJ1-5 TRBV21-1 NA CASSHLDRISNQPQHF